This is a list of T cell receptor beta chains from one sample in a study of monozygotic twins with inflammatory bowel disease. TCRdb derives one entry per CDR3 protein from the 5' RACE reads, leaving out DNA. Its clone listing holds about 440,000 distinct CDR3 sequences. Specimen: blood. These receptors all come from a human donor with ulcerative colitis or Crohn's disease, or a healthy co-twin of an affected twin (not recorded which). Each CDR3 is given with its conserved first and last residue. The order of the fields is J gene, V gene, CDR3 protein.

J gene: TRBJ2-1
V gene: TRBV5-1
CDR3 protein: CASSPTSGRANEQFF

J gene: TRBJ1-5
V gene: TRBV6-2/TRBV6-3
CDR3 protein: CASSQDSMTGFGNQPQHF

J gene: TRBJ2-7
V gene: TRBV5-1
CDR3 protein: CASSLEGDYEQYF

J gene: TRBJ2-1
V gene: TRBV12-3/TRBV12-4
CDR3 protein: CASSQWNEQFF

J gene: TRBJ1-2
V gene: TRBV7-2
CDR3 protein: CASSLSLGAGDYGYTF

J gene: TRBJ2-3
V gene: TRBV9
CDR3 protein: CASSVDVGTDTQYF

J gene: TRBJ2-4
V gene: TRBV5-1
CDR3 protein: CASSKEAKNIQYF

J gene: TRBJ1-2
V gene: TRBV20-1
CDR3 protein: CSVDRTYYGYTF

J gene: TRBJ2-5
V gene: TRBV7-9
CDR3 protein: CASSPWDRQETQYF

J gene: TRBJ2-2
V gene: TRBV9
CDR3 protein: CASGYGQGFTGELFF

J gene: TRBJ2-2
V gene: TRBV20-1
CDR3 protein: CSARGQGNTGELFF

J gene: TRBJ2-7
V gene: TRBV10-3
CDR3 protein: CAISESETGVAEQYF

J gene: TRBJ2-7
V gene: TRBV7-2
CDR3 protein: CASSLADPYEQYF